This is a list of T cell receptor beta chains from one sample in a study of T-cell reconstitution after alpha-beta-depleted transplantation in children. Each CDR3 protein is one row after TCRdb ran MiXCR on the PCR reads. The table records 700,000 to 850,000 distinct CDR3 sequences, about 15% of them present only once. The sample consisted of PBMCs, mostly from graft donor cells, taken 360 days after TCRalphabeta/CD19-depleted stem cell transplant. The receptors derive from a male patient younger than 18 who had a stem cell transplant for acute lymphoblastic leukemia, so the T cells may come from the graft donor. Each CDR3 is given with its conserved first and last residue. D genes are given only for firm matches. A clone size is listed for some rows: how often the clone was seen (once, few, many), or a class if it is expanded.

J gene: TRBJ2-7; D gene: NA; clone size: NA; V gene: TRBV5-1; CDR3 DNA: TGCGCCAGCAGCTTGGCCCGGGATTCCTACGAGCAGTACTTC; CDR3 protein: CASSLARDSYEQYF
J gene: TRBJ1-4; D gene: NA; clone size: NA; V gene: TRBV5-5; CDR3 DNA: TGTGCCAGCAGCTTGGACGGGGGCGGTGGTGAAAAACTGTTTTTT; CDR3 protein: CASSLDGGGGEKLFF
J gene: TRBJ2-7; D gene: TRBD2; clone size: few; V gene: TRBV29-1; CDR3 DNA: TGCAGCGTTGAAAGAGCGGGAGGGGGGAACTACGAGCAGTACTTC; CDR3 protein: CSVERAGGGNYEQYF
J gene: TRBJ1-2; D gene: TRBD1; clone size: NA; V gene: TRBV5-6; CDR3 DNA: TGTGCCAGCAGCTTGATCCGACAGGGCGGTAACTATGGCTACACCTTC; CDR3 protein: CASSLIRQGGNYGYTF
J gene: TRBJ2-4; D gene: TRBD2; clone size: few; V gene: TRBV14; CDR3 DNA: TGTGCCAGCAGCCAAGAAACAACTAGCGGGAGGCTAGCCAAAAACATTCAGTACTTC; CDR3 protein: CASSQETTSGRLAKNIQYF
J gene: TRBJ2-5; D gene: NA; clone size: NA; V gene: TRBV12-3/TRBV12-4; CDR3 DNA: TGTGCCAGCAGTTTACGGGCCGGGGGCTGGACCCAGTACTTC; CDR3 protein: CASSLRAGGWTQYF
J gene: TRBJ1-6; D gene: NA; clone size: once; V gene: TRBV18; CDR3 DNA: TGTGCCAGCTCACCACCAGGGGTAAATTCACCCCTCCACTTT; CDR3 protein: CASSPPGVNSPLHF
J gene: TRBJ1-6; D gene: NA; clone size: NA; V gene: TRBV15; CDR3 DNA: TGTGCCACCCAAATAGTCAGTGGCGGATATTCACCCCTCCACTTT; CDR3 protein: CATQIVSGGYSPLHF
J gene: TRBJ1-3; D gene: TRBD1; clone size: NA; V gene: TRBV20-1; CDR3 DNA: TGCAGTGCTAGACCGGAGGGGGCGAGGTTTAGAAACACCATATATTTT; CDR3 protein: CSARPEGARFRNTIYF
J gene: TRBJ2-5; D gene: TRBD1; clone size: once; V gene: TRBV24-1; CDR3 DNA: TGTGCCACCAGTGTAACCCGTGGACAGGGGCCCTACCGGGAGACCCAGTACTTC; CDR3 protein: CATSVTRGQGPYRETQYF
J gene: TRBJ2-7; D gene: TRBD1; clone size: few; V gene: TRBV6-5; CDR3 DNA: TGTGCCAGCAGTTCCGTGGACAGGCCCTACGAGCAGTACTTC; CDR3 protein: CASSSVDRPYEQYF
J gene: TRBJ2-2; D gene: NA; clone size: NA; V gene: TRBV15; CDR3 DNA: TGTGCCACCAGCAGCAGAACCACCGGGGAGCTGTTTTTT; CDR3 protein: CATSSRTTGELFF
J gene: TRBJ2-4; D gene: TRBD1; clone size: NA; V gene: TRBV11-3; CDR3 DNA: TGTGCCAGCAGCTTAAGGACAGGGCCATCAAGGAACATTCAGTACTTC; CDR3 protein: CASSLRTGPSRNIQYF
J gene: TRBJ2-2; D gene: NA; clone size: NA; V gene: TRBV24-1; CDR3 DNA: TGTGCCACCAGTGATTTAGTCTCCGGGGAGCTGTTTTTT; CDR3 protein: CATSDLVSGELFF
J gene: TRBJ2-7; D gene: TRBD2; clone size: NA; V gene: TRBV2; CDR3 DNA: TGTGCCAGCAGCATCTCCCGAAGCGGGAGGGCCCACGAGCAGTACTTC; CDR3 protein: CASSISRSGRAHEQYF
J gene: TRBJ2-2; D gene: NA; clone size: NA; V gene: TRBV4-1; CDR3 DNA: TGCGCCAGCAGCCAAGAAGCGGGTTTGACCGGGGAGCTGTTTTTT; CDR3 protein: CASSQEAGLTGELFF
J gene: TRBJ2-1; D gene: NA; clone size: few; V gene: TRBV4-1; CDR3 DNA: TGCGCCAGCAGCCCGGCCGGCAGGGTGGAGCAGTTCTTC; CDR3 protein: CASSPAGRVEQFF
J gene: TRBJ1-5; D gene: NA; clone size: few; V gene: TRBV20-1; CDR3 DNA: TGCAGTGCTAGAGGCGATCAGAGCAATCAGCCCCAGCATTTT; CDR3 protein: CSARGDQSNQPQHF
J gene: TRBJ2-7; D gene: TRBD1; clone size: NA; V gene: TRBV11-2; CDR3 DNA: TGTGCCAGCAGCTTAGATCGGGACAGCCTAAAGATTTCCTCCTACGAGCAGTACTTC; CDR3 protein: CASSLDRDSLKISSYEQYF
J gene: TRBJ1-4; D gene: NA; clone size: NA; V gene: TRBV20-1; CDR3 DNA: TGCAGTGCGGCCGGCTATAATGAAAAACTGTTTTTT; CDR3 protein: CSAAGYNEKLFF
J gene: TRBJ2-1; D gene: TRBD2; clone size: many; V gene: TRBV6-4; CDR3 DNA: TGTGCCAGCAGTGACGGGACTAGCGGGAACAATGAGCAGTTCTTC; CDR3 protein: CASSDGTSGNNEQFF
J gene: TRBJ1-3; D gene: NA; clone size: few; V gene: TRBV3-1; CDR3 DNA: TGTGCCAGCAGAACGACAGTCTCTGGAAACACCATATATTTT; CDR3 protein: CASRTTVSGNTIYF
J gene: TRBJ2-7; D gene: NA; clone size: many; V gene: TRBV20-1; CDR3 DNA: TGCAGTGCTAGCAGGATACGACCCTACGAGCAGTACTTC; CDR3 protein: CSASRIRPYEQYF
J gene: TRBJ1-2; D gene: TRBD1; clone size: NA; V gene: TRBV14; CDR3 DNA: TGTGCCAGCAGCCGCCCGGGACAGGGCCTCCGCTACACCTTC; CDR3 protein: CASSRPGQGLRYTF
J gene: TRBJ2-5; D gene: NA; clone size: few; V gene: TRBV28; CDR3 DNA: TGTGCCAGCAGCCCCCGGACAGAGAGGGCTTATTCCAAAGAGACCCAGTACTTC; CDR3 protein: CASSPRTERAYSKETQYF
J gene: TRBJ2-5; D gene: NA; clone size: few; V gene: TRBV12-3/TRBV12-4; CDR3 DNA: TGTGCCAGCACCGGAGTATTAGAGACCCAGTACTTC; CDR3 protein: CASTGVLETQYF
J gene: TRBJ1-6; D gene: TRBD1; clone size: few; V gene: TRBV2; CDR3 DNA: TGTGCCAGCACAGGACAGGTCTACAGCTCCTATAATTCACCCCTCCACTTT; CDR3 protein: CASTGQVYSSYNSPLHF
J gene: TRBJ2-7; D gene: TRBD1; clone size: many; V gene: TRBV3-1; CDR3 DNA: TGTGCCAGCAGCCAAGGGGGGACAGGGATCGAGCAGTACTTC; CDR3 protein: CASSQGGTGIEQYF
J gene: TRBJ1-2; D gene: TRBD1; clone size: NA; V gene: TRBV29-1; CDR3 DNA: TGCAGCGTCTGGACAGGGGGCGGTTTTCGGTCCGATAATGGCTACACCTTC; CDR3 protein: CSVWTGGGFRSDNGYTF
J gene: TRBJ2-4; D gene: TRBD1; clone size: NA; V gene: TRBV4-1; CDR3 DNA: TGCGCCAGCAGCCAAGTAGGCAGGGGGGCCAAAAACATTCAGTACTTC; CDR3 protein: CASSQVGRGAKNIQYF
J gene: TRBJ2-7; D gene: TRBD2; clone size: few; V gene: TRBV20-1; CDR3 DNA: TGCAGTGCCACCCTAGCGGGAGGGCCCTACGAGCAGTACTTC; CDR3 protein: CSATLAGGPYEQYF
J gene: TRBJ1-2; D gene: NA; clone size: few; V gene: TRBV12-3/TRBV12-4; CDR3 DNA: TGTGCCAGCAGTTTTTCCCAACGGGGGGGCTACACCTTC; CDR3 protein: CASSFSQRGGYTF
J gene: TRBJ2-3; D gene: TRBD2; clone size: NA; V gene: TRBV2; CDR3 DNA: TGTGCCAGCACGCGGGAGGCCCTTAGAGATACGCAGTATTTT; CDR3 protein: CASTREALRDTQYF
J gene: TRBJ2-2; D gene: TRBD2; clone size: NA; V gene: TRBV11-2; CDR3 DNA: TGTGCCAGCGGGTTGGGGAAACTAGCGGGAGTCACCGGGGAGCTGTTTTTT; CDR3 protein: CASGLGKLAGVTGELFF
J gene: TRBJ2-1; D gene: TRBD2; clone size: few; V gene: TRBV5-1; CDR3 DNA: TGCGCCAGCAGGCGGGGGGAGAGTGAGCAGTTCTTC; CDR3 protein: CASRRGESEQFF
J gene: TRBJ1-1; D gene: NA; clone size: few; V gene: TRBV9; CDR3 DNA: TGTGCCAGCAGCGCACGTGGGGGCGACACTGAAGCTTTCTTT; CDR3 protein: CASSARGGDTEAFF
J gene: TRBJ1-1; D gene: NA; clone size: NA; V gene: TRBV27; CDR3 DNA: TGTGCCAGCAGTTTATCGGGGGGATCGAACACTGAAGCTTTCTTT; CDR3 protein: CASSLSGGSNTEAFF
J gene: TRBJ2-4; D gene: NA; clone size: NA; V gene: TRBV3-1; CDR3 DNA: TGTGCCAGCAGCCAAGAGGTCGGCAGCAGAAACATTCAGTACTTC; CDR3 protein: CASSQEVGSRNIQYF
J gene: TRBJ2-7; D gene: NA; clone size: NA; V gene: TRBV20-1; CDR3 DNA: TGCAGTGGTGAGGACGGGGCCATGGACGAGCAGTACTTC; CDR3 protein: CSGEDGAMDEQYF
J gene: TRBJ2-3; D gene: TRBD2; clone size: many; V gene: TRBV6-2/TRBV6-3; CDR3 DNA: TGTGCCAGCAGTCTACTCGGGACTAGGGTCACAGATACGCAGTATTTT; CDR3 protein: CASSLLGTRVTDTQYF
J gene: TRBJ1-5; D gene: NA; clone size: NA; V gene: TRBV4-1; CDR3 DNA: TGCGCCAGCAGCCAAGATCAAACGACAGGTCGAAGCAATCAGCCCCAGCATTTT; CDR3 protein: CASSQDQTTGRSNQPQHF
J gene: TRBJ2-3; D gene: TRBD2; clone size: NA; V gene: TRBV27; CDR3 DNA: TGTGCCAGCAGGAGGGGACTAGCAGGTGCAGATACGCAGTATTTT; CDR3 protein: CASRRGLAGADTQYF